The TCR beta chain under discussion was sequenced for a study of cytomegalovirus exposure and HLA in healthy donors (TCRdb year 2017). A note on the overall study: An earlier analysis of approximately 640 of the donors reported 250 to 300 Gb of sequence data and about 100 million unique TCR beta sequences from 150 million to 200 million T cells. Donor age, sex, ethnicity and CMV serostatus were compiled together with the repertoire data. Four or five DR-DQ haplotypes were treated as single units for association and clustering because of strong linkage in the cohort. Both class I and class II loci were covered by HLA typing, at four-digit resolution. The aim of the study was to test whether cataloging public T cell receptors could identify signatures of past pathogen exposure. High-throughput TCR immunosequencing, statistical association of individual TCRs with disease status, and machine learning were combined to predict cytomegalovirus infection status. An earlier analysis of several hundred of the donors applied high-throughput TCR beta sequencing to assess whether each TCR beta V gene segment acted as functional or pseudogenic. Along with the roughly 710-subject first cohort, a separate validation cohort of over 90 different subjects was used. The T cell repertoires of about 700 subjects were profiled by immunosequencing and related to cytomegalovirus serostatus. All discovery cohort repertoires had been generated on a single sequencing platform. A later genetic analysis took genome-wide SNP genotypes for about 65% of the 666 donors and used that subset as a discovery cohort. Rather than using new phenotypic data, the later analysis identified candidate immune exposures from TCR beta sequences and from how often those sequences occurred across donors. Typing coverage varied by locus: roughly 620-640 donors for A, B, C, DRB1 and DQB1; approximately 500 for DQA1; 606 for DPA1; more than 450 for DPB1. A later analysis re-examined previously published TCR beta repertoires from 610 or so donors and added high-resolution HLA genotyping to investigate patterns of TCR occurrence. Around 300 gigabases of sequencing data and tens of millions of unique TCR sequences were included in an early release covering 500 to 750 HLA-typed donors. The genetic ancestry cluster associated with self-reported Caucasian donors included 65% to 90% of the roughly 400 genotyped donors. Across under 500 genotyped donors of the cohort, an average of roughly 230,000 unique TCR beta nucleotide sequences per donor were sequenced, and roughly 17% of those sequences were non-productive. Findings and caveats that apply to the study as a whole: The 87-base-pair reads could not distinguish some IMGT-functional V segments, including TRBV6-2 and TRBV6-3, so those segments were excluded. A later analysis found that HLA-associated TCR beta chains were more clonally expanded and had lower generation probabilities than equally common non-associated chains. Most TCR sequences were seen in very few donors, while some public TCRs were found in many individuals. Because HLA typing was missing for some donors at each locus, association tests included only the typed subset. The presence/absence analyses assumed that sequencing depth was roughly uniform across donors, and that assumption may not be true. Several of the top co-occurrence clusters appeared to be linked to parvovirus B19, influenza, CMV and Epstein-Barr virus, according to a later analysis. In a later analysis, the rate of TCR association differed among HLA loci, with DRB1 alleles having the most associated TCRs and HLA-C alleles having the fewest. The sequencing pipeline was judged likely to have produced a cluster of highly shared sequence variants as a technical artifact. A later analysis associated about 18,000 TCR beta sequences with specific HLA alleles at a false discovery rate of 0.05. Correlated functional status among segregating V segments might reflect linkage disequilibrium, but an unknown experimental factor could not be ruled out. An association between a missense DCLRE1C variant and V-gene and J-gene trimming of TCR beta chains was found in a later genetic analysis and replicated in an independent cohort. The classifier was reported to diagnose cytomegalovirus status with high specificity and sensitivity in both the original and validation cohorts. Three of the identified cytomegalovirus-associated TCR beta chains were confirmed in vitro to be specific for cytomegalovirus antigens. Compared with the roughly 600-donor mean, donors in an Asian-associated ancestry cluster had fewer N-insertions in productive TCRs, according to a later genetic analysis. According to the authors, the approach could potentially be generalized to other disease states and immunological phenotypes. When HLA alleles, especially DR and DQ, strongly co-occurred, attributing TCR associations to individual alleles was difficult. Over 15 rarely observed V segments, including chromosome 9 orphons, were excluded from the earlier analysis of several hundred of the donors because counts were too low. For the cohort, immune exposure information was limited to CMV serostatus. Most CMV-associated TCR beta chains appeared to be HLA-restricted in a later analysis, and the HLA associations seemed to be driven largely by CMV exposure. An earlier analysis of some 560 of the donors showed that most TCR beta V segments appeared in productive rearrangements either about 87% or about 30% of the time, which broadly matched IMGT annotations. A total of 150 to 200 TCR beta chains were listed by the study as associated with cytomegalovirus. A further reported finding was that TCR beta sequences accurately predicted the HLA-A and HLA-B alleles for most subjects in the first cohort. Only TCR beta chains were sequenced in this cohort, and the absence of alpha or paired-chain data limited detectable features.

Here V drops 2 bases and J drops 1 base, and the junction holds 0 bases not matched to any gene. Including the terminal cysteine and phenylalanine, the CDR3 comprises 15 residues. Of all the DNA, just the CDR3 is kept, 45 bases in frame from base 1. As encoded in the germline V gene (reference sequence), CDR1 is MNHEY while CDR2 is SMNVEV. To prepare the library, the immunoSEQ multiplex PCR assay was applied. The multiplex PCR relied on a mix of 60 forward primers for TCR Vbeta segments and 13 reverse primers for TCR Jbeta segments. Amplification of the CDR3 region of rearranged TCR beta genes was performed with a multiplex PCR assay on genomic DNA. The Illumina HiSeq System was used to sequence the amplified TCR beta libraries as 87-base-pair reads. From the authors' description of their analysis: In a later analysis, tens of millions of unique TCR beta chains were counted across the 650 to 700 repertoires, and around 10 million of these chains were shared by at least two donors. A nearest-neighbor algorithm error-corrected the raw reads and collapsed the reads into unique sequences, merging closely related sequences to remove PCR and sequencing errors. To assign V, D and J gene segments, CDR3 sequences were aligned to IMGT reference sequences. Each retained sequence needed at least a six-nucleotide match to both a V gene segment and a J gene segment. Rearrangements were called productive when the CDR3 lacked stop codons and stayed in frame with V and J; all others were non-productive. CDR3 was defined by IMGT convention, running from the second conserved V-encoded cysteine to the conserved J-encoded phenylalanine. The earlier analysis of 450 to 750 of the donors excluded any sequence lacking an unambiguous match to a single V gene segment. An earlier analysis of a few hundred of the donors classified V segments as functional when productive rearrangements were above 56.7% and as segregating when the standard deviation between donors was above 5%. To diagnose cytomegalovirus status from the catalog of TCR beta chain sequences, a statistical classification framework was built. V and J gene assignment, in a later analysis, came from comparing TCR nucleotide sequences with IMGT/GENE-DB human TR gene sequences. A later analysis assigned CDR3 sequences and most-parsimonious VDJ recombination scenarios with the TCRdist pipeline. In a later analysis, every TCR beta chain was defined by the combination of its CDR3 amino acid sequence and its V-gene family, and reads without a unique V-gene family were dropped. In a later analysis, a few hundred highly shared, low-generation-probability nucleotide sequences were removed to address suspected cross-contamination and a sequencing artifact. In a later analysis, a clonal expansion index for each public chain was calculated from normalized within-repertoire ranks of inferred template counts. A later analysis computed generation probabilities with a VDJ recombination model fitted to out-of-frame rearrangements, and checked the results against IGoR. A later analysis scored TCR-TCR, TCR-HLA and TCR-CMV co-occurrence with hypergeometric tests, applying a repertoire-size bias correction to TCR pairs. In a later analysis, false discovery rates were estimated by permuting HLA or CMV assignments 20 times. In a later analysis, co-occurring TCRs were grouped using DBSCAN, and TCRdist sequence similarity was added for clustering within HLA-allele-positive subsets. Co-occurrence clustering excluded repertoires with fewer than 30,000 or more than 120,000 public chains, plus five with anomalous nucleotide sharing. Not all clones reach the TCRdb copy of this immuneACCESS table, which keeps in-frame sequences only. Checked studies attribute under half of the gap to unresolved V genes and leave the rest unexplained. Clone size and the V and J calls come from that table; the DNA yielded D and trimming. This sample lists around 300,000 clones; around 65% were detected once. Jointly, the top ten make up approximately 2.5% of the sample.

This clone was observed a handful of times. The target of this receptor is not known. Nothing much larger sits one base from this clone, and base qualities are not available. The cohort consisted of some 730 healthy bone marrow donors. All cohort members were sampled while nominally healthy, although unrecorded immune exposures were likely present. The donor was CMV seronegative and belonged to the group of approximately 320 seronegative cohort members. Each donor provided a peripheral blood sample, and peripheral blood mononuclear cells were used for TCR beta sequencing. Genomic DNA extraction from the blood cell samples was performed with the Qiagen DNeasy Blood Extraction Kit.

The sequence was collected from a female donor in good health and CMV-seronegative. The chain is assembled from TRBV27 and TRBJ2-1; 9 of the junction bases match TRBD1. Material: PBMCs. The nucleotide sequence reads as follows: TGTGCCAGCAGTTTAGGGACAGGGTCCTACAATGAGCAGTTCTTC. It is translated as CASSLGTGSYNEQFF.